What follows are 6 T cell receptor beta chains derived from one specimen sequenced in a study of shared clonotypes between healthy human individuals. Sequenced by immunoSEQ multiplex PCR; TCRdb stores in-frame clones only, minus some. Of about a million clones listed, roughly 80% are singletons. The sample was memory CD4+ T cells from PBMCs. Subset described: CD45RA-negative fraction. These receptors originate from a man younger than 35 in good health. Some clones in this sample may be carry-over from other donors' samples.

V usage is TRBV18 and J usage is TRBJ2-7; a weak D match, TRBD2 (6 bases). There are 15 residues in the CDR3. V gave up 6 bases and J gave up 7 bases, with 22 bases separating them. The V gene's germline CDR1 is KGHSH and CDR2 LQKENI. The CDR3: CASSSGMTSGGEQYF. The DNA of the CDR3 is TGTGCCAGCTCCTCCGGTATGACATCTGGAGGGGAGCAGTACTTC. Full variable domain (missing parts from reference TRBV18 and TRBJ2-7): NAGVMQNPRHLVRRRGQEARLRCSPMKGHSHVYWYRQLPEEGLKFMVYLQKENIIDESGMPKERFSAEFPKEGPSILRIQQVVRGDSAAYFCASSSGMTSGGEQYFGPGTRLTVT.

CDR3 bases: TGCGCCAGCAGCTCCGGTAGTAGGGGAATTACTGAAGCTTTCTTT. Protein product: CASSSGSRGITEAFF. J is TRBJ1-1 and V is TRBV5-1, with D tentatively TRBD1 (5 bases). The CDR3 is 15 residues long. V was cut by 3 bases and J by 5 bases, with 17 bases left in between. The germline V gene encodes CDR1 SGHRS and CDR2 YFSETQ.

The chain uses TRBV25-1 and TRBJ1-4; D gene uncertain. V lost 10 bases to trimming and J lost 4 bases, with 7 bases between them. The germline V gene has CDR1 MGHDK and CDR2 SYGVNS. The CDR3 runs to 11 residues. The CDR3 is CATEFNEKLFF. The CDR3, as DNA: TGTGCCACGGAGTTTAATGAAAAACTGTTTTTT.

This clone was recorded only once. The chain is built from TRBV6-4 and TRBJ2-5; D call uncertain. The DNA end is more similar to TRBJ2-7, so the J call may be wrong. Per germline, CDR1 MRHNA and CDR2 SNTAGT. CDR3 length equals 13 residues. CDR3 sequence reads: CASNRHLSYEQYF. For the CDR3, the DNA is TGTGCCAGCAACCGGCACCTGAGCTACGAGCAGTACTTC.

The V gene is TRBV7-2, the J gene TRBJ2-7; 11 bases fit TRBD2. V shed 6 bases and J 3 bases; nucleotides not matched to a gene: 7. There are 15 residues in the CDR3. Germline V gives CDR1 SGHTA, CDR2 FQGNSA. The CDR3 spells CASRRPGTSGYEQYF. CDR3 DNA: TGTGCCAGCAGACGTCCTGGGACTAGCGGCTACGAGCAGTACTTC.

The chain joins TRBV5-1 to TRBJ2-3; 9 bases are a match to TRBD2. V lost 3 bases to trimming and J lost 6 bases; unmatched junction nucleotides: 5. This CDR3 has 14 residues. In germline, CDR1 is SGHRS, CDR2 YFSETQ. CDR3 nucleotides: TGCGCCAGCAGCTCATTAGCGGGAGTTGATACGCAGTATTTT. Protein sequence: CASSSLAGVDTQYF.